The 16 T cell receptor beta chains reported below all come from one sample, sequenced in a study of T cell responses to AZD1222 COVID-19 vaccine. Measured with immunoSEQ multiplex PCR; TCRdb has only the in-frame clones, and not every one. This table has 140,000 to 150,000 clones, 85% to 95% appearing once. The source was peripheral blood, collected after recovery from COVID-19. Source of these receptors: an adult who had recovered from COVID-19.

The chain has TRBV9 and TRBJ2-2; TRBD2 is a possible D gene (6 bases). The length of the CDR3 is 16 residues. The germline V gene encodes CDR1 SGDLS and CDR2 YYNGEE. V was trimmed by 1 base and J by 0 bases, leaving 10 bases between them. The CDR3 DNA follows: TGTGCCAGCAGCGTAACTAGCCTCGCGAACACCGGGGAGCTGTTTTTT. Translating it yields CASSVTSLANTGELFF. Together with reference TRBV9 and TRBJ2-2, the CDR3 gives the full variable domain: DSGVTQTPKHLITATGQRVTLRCSPRSGDLSVYWYQQSLDQGLQFLIQYYNGEERAKGNILERFSAQQFPDLHSELNLSSLELGDSALYFCASSVTSLANTGELFFGEGSRLTVL.

The chain recombines TRBV18 with TRBJ2-7; 7 positions match TRBD1. The V and J ends lost 4 bases and 3 bases, in that order; junction bases with no gene match: 9. This CDR3 contains 15 residues. The V gene's germline CDR1 is KGHSH and CDR2 LQKENI. CDR3 bases: TGTGCCAGCTCACGTGGGGTTACAGGGGACTACGAGCAGTACTTC. Protein sequence: CASSRGVTGDYEQYF.

This chain links TRBV2 with TRBJ1-2; D gene ambiguous. This CDR3 has 12 amino acids. The V end lost 9 bases, the J end lost 2 bases, and 10 bases lay between the germline ends. Germline CDR1 is SNHLY and CDR2 is FYNNEI. This CDR3 is CARTQENYGYTF. CDR3 sequence (DNA): TGTGCCAGGACTCAGGAGAACTATGGCTACACCTTC.

This clone has only one observation. This rearrangement joins TRBV7-2 to TRBJ1-2; 8 bases are a match to TRBD1. The V gene end was trimmed by 3 bases and the J gene end by 4 bases; junction bases not matched to a gene: 4. Germline assignment: CDR1 SGHTA and CDR2 FQGNSA. This CDR3 is built from 14 residues. The CDR3 here is CASSFRGRRYGYTF. The CDR3 nucleotides are TGTGCCAGCAGCTTCAGGGGGCGCCGCTATGGCTACACCTTC. Using reference TRBV7-2 and TRBJ1-2 for the parts outside the CDR3, the full variable domain is GAGVSQSPSNKVTEKGKDVELRCDPISGHTALYWYRQSLGQGLEFLIYFQGNSAPDKSGLPSDRFSAERTGGSVSTLTIQRTQQEDSAVYLCASSFRGRRYGYTFGSGTRLTVV.

The chain recombines TRBV19 with TRBJ2-1; 10 bases map to TRBD2. This CDR3 contains 16 residues. J gave up 6 bases and V 4 bases, and 9 bases lay outside the gene matches. Germline-derived CDR1 and CDR2 are LNHDA and SQIVND (reference sequence). The CDR3 loop is CASSTTSGTAGNEQFF. The CDR3 DNA reads as TGTGCCAGTAGTACCACTAGCGGGACCGCTGGCAATGAGCAGTTCTTC.

This chain joins TRBV5-1 and TRBJ1-4; D is unclear. Deletions cut 2 bases from V and 4 bases from J, with 15 bases between. There are 16 residues in the CDR3. The germline CDR1 and CDR2 sequences are SGHRS and YFSETQ. Here the CDR3 DNA reads TGCGCCAGCAGCTTATATAGCCGGGCCTTTAATGAAAAACTGTTTTTT. Its protein product is CASSLYSRAFNEKLFF.

V is TRBV29-1 and J is TRBJ1-1; 11 bases fit TRBD1. This CDR3 region has 14 residues. Germline CDR1 and CDR2: SQVTM and ANQGSEA. The junction had 4 bases not matched to a gene; V was cut back by 3 bases and J by 4 bases. The CDR3 sequence: CSVERTGGGTEAFF. As DNA, the CDR3 is TGCAGCGTTGAGAGGACAGGGGGCGGCACTGAAGCTTTCTTT.

J is TRBJ2-1 and V is TRBV12-3 or TRBV12-4; tentative D call: TRBD2 (5 bases). There are 12 residues in the CDR3. The germline V and J ends were trimmed by 5 bases and 8 bases, with 10 bases remaining between them. The CDR3 DNA sequence: TGTGCCAGCAGTCCACCGGAGGATGAGCAGTTCTTC. As protein: CASSPPEDEQFF.

The chain has TRBV7-2 and TRBJ2-1; 11 nucleotides line up with TRBD1. V shed 6 bases and J 8 bases; nucleotides not matched to a gene: 12. Per the germline V gene, CDR1 is SGHTA and CDR2 is FQGNSA. The CDR3 runs 16 residues. CDR3 in DNA: TGTGCCAGCAGTCCCTCACCGGGACAGGGGGTAGATGAGCAGTTCTTC. This sequence encodes CASSPSPGQGVDEQFF. Filled out from reference TRBV7-2 and TRBJ2-1, the complete variable domain reads GAGVSQSPSNKVTEKGKDVELRCDPISGHTALYWYRQSLGQGLEFLIYFQGNSAPDKSGLPSDRFSAERTGGSVSTLTIQRTQQEDSAVYLCASSPSPGQGVDEQFFGPGTRLTVL.

In this sample, this clone turned up a few times. J is TRBJ2-3 and V is TRBV4-2; TRBD1 matches at 12 bases. J gave up 4 bases and V 10 bases, and 6 bases lay outside the gene matches. This CDR3 region has 14 residues. Germline assignment: CDR1 LGHNA and CDR2 YNFKEQ. The CDR3 region has the DNA TGTGCCACCAGGGACAGGGGGCGGTCAGATACGCAGTATTTT. This sequence encodes CATRDRGRSDTQYF.

The gene calls are TRBV28 and TRBJ2-3; no clear D. Trimming pared 5 bases from V and 0 bases from J, leaving 27 bases between. Germline CDR1 is MDHEN and CDR2 is SYDVKM. The CDR3 is 20 amino acids. CDR3 coding DNA: TGTGCCAGCAGTCCTACCCATTACCCAACCCGTAGGGCTAGCACAGATACGCAGTATTTT. This codes for CASSPTHYPTRRASTDTQYF.

The chain couples TRBV6-4 to TRBJ2-3; D uncertain. The CDR3 is made up of 14 amino acids. CDR1 MRHNA and CDR2 SNTAGT come from the germline V gene. Trimming stripped 2 bases from V and 2 bases from J, with 8 bases between. The CDR3 DNA is TGTGCCAGCAGTGACGGCGGATCCACAGATACGCAGTATTTT. This translates into CASSDGGSTDTQYF.

The chain combines TRBV5-6 with TRBJ1-5; weak D call: TRBD1 (5 bases). Germline assignment: CDR1 SGHDT and CDR2 YYEEEE. CDR3 length: 16 amino acids. Trimming cost V 2 bases and J 5 bases, with 17 bases left between them. CDR3 bases: TGTGCCAGCAGCTTATCCTTGGGCAGGGCGGATCAGCCCCAGCATTTT. This encodes CASSLSLGRADQPQHF.

This sequence joins TRBV7-9 and TRBJ2-1, with unresolved D. CDR1 SEHNR and CDR2 FQNEAQ come from the germline V gene (reference sequence). The length of the CDR3 is 12 residues. The ends were cut back, 6 bases at V and 8 bases at J, with 11 bases in the middle. The CDR3 here is CASSLVGYEQFF. CDR3 nucleotide sequence: TGTGCCAGCAGTCTAGTGGGCTATGAGCAGTTCTTC.

This chain joins TRBV5-1 and TRBJ2-7, with D hard to call. The length of the CDR3 is 14 residues. Germline loops: CDR1 SGHRS, CDR2 YFSETQ. Between the trimmed V and J ends, which lost 5 bases and 2 bases, there was a span of 14 bases. The CDR3 region has the DNA TGCGCCAGCAGATTTGAGGTCTCTACCTACGAGCAGTACTTC. It yields the protein CASRFEVSTYEQYF.

V and J are TRBV4-1 and TRBJ2-7, with 7 bases matching TRBD1. The junction had 13 bases not matched to a gene; V was cut back by 4 bases and J by 4 bases. Germline V lookup: CDR1 MGHRA, CDR2 YSYEKL. CDR3 length: 16 residues. The CDR3 DNA sequence: TGCGCCAGCAGCCCCGTCGGCCGGGACAGCACGTACGAGCAGTACTTC. Its protein is CASSPVGRDSTYEQYF.